The present TCR beta chain was sequenced within a study of shared clonotypes between healthy human individuals. Across the whole study: CD8 memory received one plate per donor, CD8 naive two, CD4 memory three and CD4 naive three.

The V end was cut by 3 bases, the J end by 8 bases, with 8 bases between. Germline CDR1 MNHEY, CDR2 SMNVEV (reference sequence). This CDR3 is 12 amino acids long. This clone showed up just once. An approximately 210 ng quantity of DNA, 29,000 or so T cell genomes, went into the sorted-subset replicate PCRs. Generated by immunoSEQ multiplex PCR, the TCRdb table keeps only in-frame clones and is missing some. The sample has about 960,000 clones, 70% to 85% seen once. Donation came from healthy HIV-negative adults that had no recent acute infections or vaccinations. The sequencing sample was made of memory CD4+ T cells sorted from blood. As to subset: CD45RA-negative fraction. The V call is TRBV27, the J call TRBJ1-5; D gene ambiguous. This sequence was found in a man younger than 35 in good health. The CDR3 loop reads CASSFRREPQHF. In DNA form, the CDR3 reads TGTGCCAGCAGTTTTCGCCGCGAGCCCCAGCATTTT.